What follows are 9 T cell receptor beta chains derived from one specimen sequenced in a study of long-term antiretroviral therapy in people with HIV. They ran version v3.0 of the immunoSEQ assay at survey level. Measured with immunoSEQ multiplex PCR; TCRdb has only the in-frame clones, and not every one. The sample lists under 25,000 clones, around 84% seen once, with about 4.6% in the top ten. Sample: unsorted PBMCs, taken 1.3 years after starting antiretroviral therapy. Receptor source: a man aged 55 to 70 with HIV.

The rearrangement links TRBV7-8 to TRBJ2-5; 7 nucleotides agree with TRBD1. This CDR3 region has 14 residues. Looked up from germline, CDR1 is SGHVS and CDR2 is FQNEAQ. V was clipped by 4 bases and J by 5 bases; unmatched bases: 7. CDR3 region: CASSSYRGLETQYF. Here the CDR3 DNA reads TGTGCCAGCAGCTCGTACAGGGGATTGGAGACCCAGTACTTC.

The chain recombines TRBV5-1 with TRBJ2-5; D is ambiguous. The CDR3 runs to 19 residues. Germline lookup yields CDR1 SGHRS and CDR2 YFSETQ. Trimming stripped 0 bases from V and 3 bases from J, with 24 bases between. CDR3 loop: CASSLVVAGSILGKETQYF. CDR3 coding DNA: TGCGCCAGCAGCTTGGTGGTCGCAGGCTCCATCCTGGGGAAAGAGACCCAGTACTTC.

V is TRBV10-3 and J is TRBJ2-7; TRBD2 agrees at 12 bases. Germline V gives CDR1 ENHRY, CDR2 SYGVKD. The junction had 13 bases not matched to a gene; V was cut back by 11 bases and J by 2 bases. This CDR3 has 16 amino acids. The CDR3 protein is CAVSTSGGQFTYEQYF. In DNA, the CDR3 is TGTGCCGTCTCGACTAGCGGGGGCCAATTCACCTACGAGCAGTACTTC.

Written as DNA, the CDR3 is TGTGCCAGCAGTGACAGGGGGCGCCAGCCCCAGCATTTT. Translating gives CASSDRGRQPQHF. This chain links TRBV2 with TRBJ1-5; 8 nucleotides match TRBD1. V lost 3 bases, J lost 7 bases, and 2 bases stayed unmatched. Germline loops: CDR1 SNHLY, CDR2 FYNNEI. The CDR3 length is 13 residues.

The chain joins TRBV5-1 to TRBJ2-1; D ambiguous. The length of the CDR3 is 13 residues. Germline lookup yields CDR1 SGHRS and CDR2 YFSETQ. V was pared by 2 bases and J by 9 bases, with 12 bases between. CDR3 amino acids: CASSLRGVGEQFF. CDR3 coding DNA: TGCGCCAGCAGCTTAAGAGGCGTTGGTGAGCAGTTCTTC.

V and J are TRBV7-8 and TRBJ1-2, with D hard to call. Trimming removed 7 bases at V and 7 bases at J, with 13 bases between. The germline V gene encodes CDR1 SGHVS and CDR2 FQNEAQ. The length of the CDR3 is 12 residues. The CDR3 DNA reads TGTGCCAGCAACTACGGGGTCGGTGGCTACACCTTC. Its protein product is CASNYGVGGYTF.

This clone was seen a single time. V gene TRBV18 combines with J gene TRBJ2-5; D not certain. Germline values: CDR1 KGHSH, CDR2 LQKENI. The CDR3 covers 14 residues. V lost 0 bases and J 7 bases, leaving 12 bases between the germline ends. The CDR3, as DNA: TGTGCCAGCTCACCACCGGGCAGAAGTGGGACCCAGTACTTC. Translation: CASSPPGRSGTQYF.

V is TRBV15 and J is TRBJ2-1, with D hard to call. From germline, CDR1 is LNHNV and CDR2 YYDKDF (reference sequence). The V and J ends lost 1 base and 9 bases respectively, with 16 bases between them. The CDR3 is made up of 15 amino acids. The CDR3 DNA follows: TGTGCCACCAGCAGAGCCCCAAATTCATACGGTGAGCAGTTCTTC. This gives the protein CATSRAPNSYGEQFF.

The chain joins TRBV30 to TRBJ2-3; a weak D match, TRBD2 (5 bases). Germline loops: CDR1 GTSNPN, CDR2 SVGIG (reference sequence). The CDR3 sequence is 15 residues long. V was pared by 2 bases and J by 0 bases, with 12 bases between. Here the CDR3 reads CAWSFSGGSTDTQYF. CDR3 nucleotides: TGTGCCTGGAGTTTCAGTGGCGGGAGCACAGATACGCAGTATTTT. Together with reference TRBV30 and TRBJ2-3, the CDR3 gives the full variable domain: SQTIHQWPATLVQPVGSPLSLECTVEGTSNPNLYWYRQAAGRGLQLLFYSVGIGQISSEVPQNLSASRPQDRQFILSSKKLLLSDSGFYLCAWSFSGGSTDTQYFGPGTRLTVL.